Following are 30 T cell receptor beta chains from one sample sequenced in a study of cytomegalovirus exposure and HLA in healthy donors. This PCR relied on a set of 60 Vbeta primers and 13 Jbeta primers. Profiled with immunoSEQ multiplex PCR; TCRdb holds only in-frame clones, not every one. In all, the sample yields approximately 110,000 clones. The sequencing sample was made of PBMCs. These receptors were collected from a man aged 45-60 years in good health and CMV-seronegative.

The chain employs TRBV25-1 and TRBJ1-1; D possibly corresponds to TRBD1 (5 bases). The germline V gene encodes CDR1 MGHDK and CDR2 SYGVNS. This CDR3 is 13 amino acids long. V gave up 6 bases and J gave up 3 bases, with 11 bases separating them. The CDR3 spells CASSKPGDTEAFF. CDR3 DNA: TGTGCCAGCAGCAAACCGGGGGACACTGAAGCTTTCTTT.

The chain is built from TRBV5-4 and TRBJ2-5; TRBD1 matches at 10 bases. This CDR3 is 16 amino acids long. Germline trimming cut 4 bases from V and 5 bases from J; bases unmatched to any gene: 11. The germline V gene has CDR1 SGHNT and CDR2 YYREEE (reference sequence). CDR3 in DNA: TGTGCCAGCAGCCAATGGACAGGGGGAAGATCGGAGACCCAGTACTTC. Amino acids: CASSQWTGGRSETQYF.

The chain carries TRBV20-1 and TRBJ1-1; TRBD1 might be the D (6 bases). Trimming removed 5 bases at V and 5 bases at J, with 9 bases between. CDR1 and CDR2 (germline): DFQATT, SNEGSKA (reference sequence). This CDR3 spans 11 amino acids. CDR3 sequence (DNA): TGCAGTGCTTCCGGACAGACTGAAGCTTTCTTT. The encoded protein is CSASGQTEAFF.

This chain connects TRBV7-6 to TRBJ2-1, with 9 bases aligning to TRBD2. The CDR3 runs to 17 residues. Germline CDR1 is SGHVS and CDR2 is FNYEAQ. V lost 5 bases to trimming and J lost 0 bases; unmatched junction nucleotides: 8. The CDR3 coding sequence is TGTGCCAGCAGCCCGCTGGGTAGCGGGGGCTCCTACAATGAGCAGTTCTTC. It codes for CASSPLGSGGSYNEQFF.

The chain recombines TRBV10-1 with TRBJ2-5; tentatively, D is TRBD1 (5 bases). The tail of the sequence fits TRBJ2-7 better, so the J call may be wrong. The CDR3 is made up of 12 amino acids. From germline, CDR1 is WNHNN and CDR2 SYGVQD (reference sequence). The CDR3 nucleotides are TGCGCCAGCTACAGACAGTCCTACGAGCAGTACTTC. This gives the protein CASYRQSYEQYF.

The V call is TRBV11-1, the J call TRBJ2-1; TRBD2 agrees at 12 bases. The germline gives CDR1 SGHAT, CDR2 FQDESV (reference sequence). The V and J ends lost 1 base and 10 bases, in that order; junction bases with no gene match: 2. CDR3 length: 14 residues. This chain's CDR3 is CASSLVLAGGEQFF. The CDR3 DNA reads TGTGCCAGCAGCTTAGTACTAGCGGGAGGAGAGCAGTTCTTC.

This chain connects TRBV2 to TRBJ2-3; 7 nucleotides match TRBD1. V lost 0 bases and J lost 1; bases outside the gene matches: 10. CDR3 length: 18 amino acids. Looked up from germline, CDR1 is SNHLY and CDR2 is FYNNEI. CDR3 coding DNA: TGTGCCAGCAGTGAAGCGTTGGGGGCAGGGGGACGCACAGATACGCAGTATTTT. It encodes CASSEALGAGGRTDTQYF.

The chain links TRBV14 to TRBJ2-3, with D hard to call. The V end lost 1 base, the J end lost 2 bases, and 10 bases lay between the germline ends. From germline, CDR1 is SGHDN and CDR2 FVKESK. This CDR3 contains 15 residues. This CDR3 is CASSQVVAVTDTQYF. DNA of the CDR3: TGTGCCAGCAGCCAAGTCGTCGCAGTCACAGATACGCAGTATTTT.

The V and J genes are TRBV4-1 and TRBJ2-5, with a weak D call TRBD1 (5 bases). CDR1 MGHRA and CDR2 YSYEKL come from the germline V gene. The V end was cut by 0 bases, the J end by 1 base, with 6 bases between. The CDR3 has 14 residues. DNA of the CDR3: TGCGCCAGCAGCCAAGATAGGGGCCAAGAGACCCAGTACTTC. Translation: CASSQDRGQETQYF.

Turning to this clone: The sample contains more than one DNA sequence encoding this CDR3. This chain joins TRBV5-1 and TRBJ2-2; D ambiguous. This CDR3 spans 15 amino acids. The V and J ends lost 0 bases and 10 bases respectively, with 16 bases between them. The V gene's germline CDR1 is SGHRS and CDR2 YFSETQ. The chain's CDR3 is CASSLAGPGSSELFF. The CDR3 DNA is TGCGCCAGCAGCTTGGCCGGTCCTGGTTCGTCGGAGCTGTTTTTT.

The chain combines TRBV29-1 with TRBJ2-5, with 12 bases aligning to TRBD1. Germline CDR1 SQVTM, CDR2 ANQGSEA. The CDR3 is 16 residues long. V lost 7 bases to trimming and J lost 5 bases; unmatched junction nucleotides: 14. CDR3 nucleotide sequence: TGCAGCGCCGACGGGGACAGGGGGCGCGTGGTGGAGACCCAGTACTTC. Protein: CSADGDRGRVVETQYF.

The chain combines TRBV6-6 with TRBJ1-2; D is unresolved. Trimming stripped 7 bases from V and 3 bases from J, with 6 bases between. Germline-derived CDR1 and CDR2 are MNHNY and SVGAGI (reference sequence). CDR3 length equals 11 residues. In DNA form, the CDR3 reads TGTGCCAGCACCCAGTACTATGGCTACACCTTC. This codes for CASTQYYGYTF.

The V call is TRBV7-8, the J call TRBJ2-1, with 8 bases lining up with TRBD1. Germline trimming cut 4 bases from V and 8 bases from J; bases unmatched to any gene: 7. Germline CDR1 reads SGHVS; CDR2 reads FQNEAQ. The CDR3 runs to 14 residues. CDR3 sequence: CASSSLDRVYEQFF. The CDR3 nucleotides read TGTGCCAGCAGCTCATTGGACAGGGTCTATGAGCAGTTCTTC.

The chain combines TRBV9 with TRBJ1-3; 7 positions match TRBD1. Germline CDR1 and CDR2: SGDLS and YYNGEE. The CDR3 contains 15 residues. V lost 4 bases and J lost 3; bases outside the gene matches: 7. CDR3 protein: CASSSGQSVGNTIYF. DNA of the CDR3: TGTGCCAGCAGCTCGGGACAGTCGGTTGGAAACACCATATATTTT.

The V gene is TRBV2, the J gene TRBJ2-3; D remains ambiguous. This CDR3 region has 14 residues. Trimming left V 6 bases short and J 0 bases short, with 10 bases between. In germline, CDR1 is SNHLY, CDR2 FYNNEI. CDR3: CASSESRSTDTQYF. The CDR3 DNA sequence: TGTGCCAGCAGCGAGTCTAGGAGCACAGATACGCAGTATTTT.

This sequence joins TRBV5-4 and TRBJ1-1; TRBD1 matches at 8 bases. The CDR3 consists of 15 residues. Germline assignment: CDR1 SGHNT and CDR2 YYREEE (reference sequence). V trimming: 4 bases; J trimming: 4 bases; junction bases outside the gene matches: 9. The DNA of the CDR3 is TGTGCCAGCAGCGCCTCGACAGGGGTTATCACTGAAGCTTTCTTT. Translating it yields CASSASTGVITEAFF.

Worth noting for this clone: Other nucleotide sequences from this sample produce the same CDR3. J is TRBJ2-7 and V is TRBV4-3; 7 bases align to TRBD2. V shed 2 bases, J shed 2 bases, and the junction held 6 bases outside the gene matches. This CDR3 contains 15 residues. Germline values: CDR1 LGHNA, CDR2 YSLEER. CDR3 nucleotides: TGCGCCAGCAGCCAATCCCTAGCGGTTCCCTACGAGCAGTACTTC. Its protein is CASSQSLAVPYEQYF.

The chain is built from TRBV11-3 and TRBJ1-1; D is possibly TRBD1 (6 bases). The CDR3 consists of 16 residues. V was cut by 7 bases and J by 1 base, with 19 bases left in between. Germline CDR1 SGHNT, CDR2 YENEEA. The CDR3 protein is CASNSPRTDQNTEAFF. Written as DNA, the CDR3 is TGTGCCAGCAACTCCCCCCGGACAGATCAGAACACTGAAGCTTTCTTT.

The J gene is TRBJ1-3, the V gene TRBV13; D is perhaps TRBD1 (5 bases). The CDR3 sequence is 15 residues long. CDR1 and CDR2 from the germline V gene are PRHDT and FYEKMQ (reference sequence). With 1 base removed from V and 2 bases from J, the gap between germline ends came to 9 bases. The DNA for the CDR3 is TGTGCCAGCAGCTTAGTAGGGGCTACTGGAAACACCATATATTTT. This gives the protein CASSLVGATGNTIYF.

CDR3 sequence reads: CATSRAPFGQTSSGNTIYF. The CDR3 coding sequence is TGCGCCACCTCACGTGCCCCATTTGGCCAAACCAGCTCTGGAAACACCATATATTTT. The chain employs TRBV10-2 and TRBJ1-3; D gene ambiguous. V lost 10 bases, J lost 0 bases, and 28 bases lay in between. CDR1 and CDR2 (germline): WSHSY, SAAADI. This CDR3 has 19 residues.

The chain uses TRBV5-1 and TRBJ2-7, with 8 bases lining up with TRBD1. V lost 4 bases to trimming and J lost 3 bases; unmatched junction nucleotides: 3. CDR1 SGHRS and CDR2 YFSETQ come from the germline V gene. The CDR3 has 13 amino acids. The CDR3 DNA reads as TGCGCCAGCAGCGAGGGACAGGTCTACGAGCAGTACTTC. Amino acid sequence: CASSEGQVYEQYF.

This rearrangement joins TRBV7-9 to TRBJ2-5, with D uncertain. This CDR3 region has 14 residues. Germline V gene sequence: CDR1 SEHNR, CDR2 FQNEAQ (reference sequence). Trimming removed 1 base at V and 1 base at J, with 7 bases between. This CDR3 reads CASSLGHRQETQYF. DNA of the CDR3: TGTGCCAGCAGCTTAGGACACCGCCAAGAGACCCAGTACTTC.

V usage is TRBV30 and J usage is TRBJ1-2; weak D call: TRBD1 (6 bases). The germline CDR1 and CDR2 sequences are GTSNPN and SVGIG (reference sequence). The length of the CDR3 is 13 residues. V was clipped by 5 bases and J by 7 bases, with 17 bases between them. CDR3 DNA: TGTGCCTGGTCCCCCGGCAGGGGCAGTGGCTACACCTTC. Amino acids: CAWSPGRGSGYTF.

The CDR3 region is CASSLVSGSYNSPLHF. DNA of the CDR3: TGTGCCAGCAGCTTAGTCAGCGGATCGTATAATTCACCCCTCCACTTT. The rearrangement links TRBV7-9 to TRBJ1-6; D remains unclear. V lost 1 base and J 4 bases, leaving 11 bases between the germline ends. The length of the CDR3 is 16 residues. Germline lookup yields CDR1 SEHNR and CDR2 FQNEAQ (reference sequence). The entire variable domain, with the rest obtained from reference TRBV7-9 and TRBJ1-6, is as follows: DTGVSQNPRHKITKRGQNVTFRCDPISEHNRLYWYRQTLGQGPEFLTYFQNEAQLEKSRLLSDRFSAERPKGSFSTLEIQRTEQGDSAMYLCASSLVSGSYNSPLHFGNGTRLTVT.

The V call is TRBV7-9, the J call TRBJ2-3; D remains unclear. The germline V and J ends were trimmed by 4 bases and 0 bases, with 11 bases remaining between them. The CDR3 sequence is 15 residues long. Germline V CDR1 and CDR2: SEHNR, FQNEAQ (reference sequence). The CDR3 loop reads CASSSPSGSTDTQYF. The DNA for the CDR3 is TGTGCCAGCAGCTCCCCCTCCGGGAGCACAGATACGCAGTATTTT.

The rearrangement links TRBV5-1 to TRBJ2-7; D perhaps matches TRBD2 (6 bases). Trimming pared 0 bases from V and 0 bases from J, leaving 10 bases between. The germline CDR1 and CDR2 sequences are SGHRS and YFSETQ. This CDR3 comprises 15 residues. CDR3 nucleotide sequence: TGCGCCAGCAGCTTGGGTAATAGCGGCTCCTACGAGCAGTACTTC. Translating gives CASSLGNSGSYEQYF.

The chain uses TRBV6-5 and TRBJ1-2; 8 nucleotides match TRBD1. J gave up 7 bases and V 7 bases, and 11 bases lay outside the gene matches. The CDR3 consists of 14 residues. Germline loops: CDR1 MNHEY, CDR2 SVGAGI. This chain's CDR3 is CASNPGGFRGGYTF. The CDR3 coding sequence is TGTGCCAGCAACCCAGGGGGCTTTAGGGGTGGCTACACCTTC.

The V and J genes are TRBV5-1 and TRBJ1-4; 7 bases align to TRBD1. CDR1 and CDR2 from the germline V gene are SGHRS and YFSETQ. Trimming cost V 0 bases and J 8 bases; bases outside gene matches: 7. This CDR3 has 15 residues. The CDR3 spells CASSLEGGLGEKLFF. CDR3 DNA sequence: TGCGCCAGCAGCTTGGAAGGGGGCCTAGGGGAAAAACTGTTTTTT.

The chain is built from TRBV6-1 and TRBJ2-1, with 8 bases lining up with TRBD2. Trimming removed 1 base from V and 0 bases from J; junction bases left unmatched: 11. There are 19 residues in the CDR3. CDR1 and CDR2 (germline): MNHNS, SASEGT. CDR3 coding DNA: TGTGCCAGCAGTGAAGATTCAGGGCTAGCGGGTAGCTCCTACAATGAGCAGTTCTTC. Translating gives CASSEDSGLAGSSYNEQFF.

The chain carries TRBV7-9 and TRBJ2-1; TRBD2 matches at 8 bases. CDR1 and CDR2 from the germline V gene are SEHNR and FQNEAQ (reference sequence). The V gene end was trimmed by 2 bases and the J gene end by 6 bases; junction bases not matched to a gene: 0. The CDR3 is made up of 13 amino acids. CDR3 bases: TGTGCCAGCAGCTTAAGCGGGGGCAATGAGCAGTTCTTC. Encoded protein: CASSLSGGNEQFF. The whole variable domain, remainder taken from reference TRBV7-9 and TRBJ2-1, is DTGVSQNPRHKITKRGQNVTFRCDPISEHNRLYWYRQTLGQGPEFLTYFQNEAQLEKSRLLSDRFSAERPKGSFSTLEIQRTEQGDSAMYLCASSLSGGNEQFFGPGTRLTVL.